This T cell receptor (beta chain) was retrieved from a study of T cells in Graves' hyperthyroidism and ophthalmopathy. Amplification targeted TCR beta CDR3 regions from RNA transcripts. TCR CDR3 regions were first amplified by RT-PCR with HTBI primers. TCRdb passed the multiplex PCR reads through MiXCR, listing each CDR3 protein once. This sample carries roughly 660,000 distinct CDR3 sequences, roughly a sixth of them seen once, and the ten largest clones take around a sixth. This clonotype was seen repeatedly, ten times or more. V shed 3 bases and J shed 2 bases, with 8 bases lying between them. The CDR3 extends over 12 amino acids. CDR1 DFQATT and CDR2 SNEGSKA come from the germline V gene (reference sequence).

This receptor was taken from a man between 50 and 59 years old with Graves' hyperthyroidism. The sample was blood. The chain joins TRBV20-1 to TRBJ2-7, with D unresolved. DNA of the CDR3: TGCAGTGCTAGTTCCGTAACCTACGAGCAGTACTTC. Amino acid sequence: CSASSVTYEQYF.